The rows below give T cell receptor beta chains drawn from one sample of a study of CD4 T cells in relation to SARS-CoV-2 and coronaviruses. What these receptors recognize is not known. Measured with immunoSEQ multiplex PCR; TCRdb has only the in-frame clones, and not every one. In the table there are about 26,000 clones, just under 75% of which are singletons. Sequenced input: CD4+ T cells from PBMCs, cultured in vitro. These receptors all come from a human donor in good health. Each CDR3 is given with its conserved first and last residue. Each record gives: V gene, D gene, clone size, J gene, CDR3 DNA, CDR3 protein. A D gene is named only where the DNA matches it firmly. Expanded clones are given a class, and other clones once, few, many or no size at all.

V: TRBV11-2
D: TRBD2
size: once
J: TRBJ2-7
DNA: TGTGCCAGTCGACTAGCCCACCTCTACGAGCAGTACTTC
CDR3: CASRLAHLYEQYF

V: TRBV11-3
D: TRBD1
size: -
J: TRBJ1-5
DNA: TGTGCCAGCAGTCCAGGACAGGGGGGGAATCAGCCCCAGCATTTT
CDR3: CASSPGQGGNQPQHF

V: TRBV19
D: -
size: -
J: TRBJ2-6
DNA: TGTGCCACCGGTGGGTTAACTGGGGCCAACGTCCTGACTTTC
CDR3: CATGGLTGANVLTF

V: TRBV5-6
D: TRBD2
size: -
J: TRBJ2-3
DNA: TGTGCCAGCAGCATTATGGTAGCGGGAGATCAGTATTTT
CDR3: CASSIMVAGDQYF

V: TRBV6-2/TRBV6-3
D: TRBD1
size: medium-sized
J: TRBJ2-7
DNA: TGTGCCAGCAGTAGCCCGGGACAGGTCTCCTACGAGCAGTACTTC
CDR3: CASSSPGQVSYEQYF

V: TRBV2
D: -
size: few
J: TRBJ1-6
DNA: TGTGCCAGCAGTCCGACACCACCGTATTCACCCCTCCACTTT
CDR3: CASSPTPPYSPLHF

V: TRBV2
D: TRBD2
size: -
J: TRBJ2-3
DNA: TGTGCCAGCATAAGGACTAGCGGGAGGCCAGATACGCAGTATTTT
CDR3: CASIRTSGRPDTQYF

V: TRBV6-1
D: -
size: -
J: TRBJ2-7
DNA: TGTGCCAGCAGTGAACTGAGCTACGAGCAGTACTTC
CDR3: CASSELSYEQYF

V: TRBV11-2
D: -
size: -
J: TRBJ2-3
DNA: TGTGCCAGCAGCTTAGCCGATACGCAGTATTTT
CDR3: CASSLADTQYF

V: TRBV6-2/TRBV6-3
D: -
size: once
J: TRBJ2-2
DNA: TGTGCCAGCAGTTACTCCCCTAGCGCAGCCGGGGAGCTGTTTTTT
CDR3: CASSYSPSAAGELFF

V: TRBV30
D: TRBD2
size: -
J: TRBJ2-1
DNA: TGTGCCTGGAGTACCCCAACTAGCGGGAGGGCCACTGGTGAGCAGTTCTTC
CDR3: CAWSTPTSGRATGEQFF

V: TRBV11-2
D: -
size: -
J: TRBJ1-2
DNA: TGTGCCAGCAGCTTAGGGGGCTACACCTTC
CDR3: CASSLGGYTF

V: TRBV6-6
D: -
size: -
J: TRBJ2-7
DNA: TGTGCCAGCAGTTCCGAGGGGGGGTTCTCCTACGAGCAGTACTTC
CDR3: CASSSEGGFSYEQYF

V: TRBV20-1
D: -
size: -
J: TRBJ1-1
DNA: TGCAGTGCTAGAATTTCTGAAGCTTTCTTT
CDR3: CSARISEAFF

V: TRBV4-2
D: -
size: few
J: TRBJ1-3
DNA: TGTGCCAGCAGCCAAGCTTTCACCTTCTCTGGAAACACCATATATTTT
CDR3: CASSQAFTFSGNTIYF

V: TRBV6-1
D: TRBD2
size: -
J: TRBJ2-3
DNA: TGTGCCAGCAGTGAAGGAGCGGGGGCCTCCACAGATACGCAGTATTTT
CDR3: CASSEGAGASTDTQYF

V: TRBV19
D: -
size: few
J: TRBJ2-7
DNA: TGTGCCAGTAGTGGGACAAAATACGAGCAGTACTTC
CDR3: CASSGTKYEQYF

V: TRBV10-3
D: TRBD2
size: -
J: TRBJ2-3
DNA: TGTGCCATCAGGGGAGAAGCGGGAGTAGATACGCAGTATTTT
CDR3: CAIRGEAGVDTQYF

V: TRBV10-1
D: -
size: once
J: TRBJ2-5
DNA: TGCGCCAGCAGTGAGATTGGGGGATCGCAAGAGACCCAGTACTTC
CDR3: CASSEIGGSQETQYF

V: TRBV7-3
D: -
size: few
J: TRBJ2-1
DNA: TGTGCCAGCAGCCTACTTAGGGCTAGCGACTCCTACAATGAGCAGTTCTTC
CDR3: CASSLLRASDSYNEQFF

V: TRBV7-2
D: TRBD1
size: -
J: TRBJ2-7
DNA: TGTGCCAGCAGCTTATGGGGACAGGGCTCCTACGAGCAGTACTTC
CDR3: CASSLWGQGSYEQYF

V: TRBV5-4
D: TRBD2
size: -
J: TRBJ2-7
DNA: TGTGCCAGCAGCTTGGCAACTAGCGGGACAACGGTGGAGCAGTACTTC
CDR3: CASSLATSGTTVEQYF

V: TRBV19
D: -
size: once
J: TRBJ1-1
DNA: TGTGCCAGTAGTATGACAGAGAGGAACACTGAAGCTTTCTTT
CDR3: CASSMTERNTEAFF

V: TRBV2
D: TRBD1
size: -
J: TRBJ1-2
DNA: TGTGCCAGCAGTGAATGGCAGGACAGGGGGCCCCCTGACTATGGCTACACCTTC
CDR3: CASSEWQDRGPPDYGYTF

V: TRBV2
D: -
size: -
J: TRBJ2-1
DNA: TGTGCCAGCAGCCGGACCTTCTCCTACAATGAGCAGTTCTTC
CDR3: CASSRTFSYNEQFF

V: TRBV19
D: -
size: once
J: TRBJ2-1
DNA: TGTGCCAGTAGTATAGAAGATTTCTCCTACAATGAGCAGTTCTTC
CDR3: CASSIEDFSYNEQFF

V: TRBV28
D: -
size: -
J: TRBJ1-1
DNA: TGTGCCAGCAGTTTGGGCCGGGGGCTCACTGAAGCTTTCTTT
CDR3: CASSLGRGLTEAFF

V: TRBV7-9
D: -
size: -
J: TRBJ1-4
DNA: TGTGCCAGCAGCCCCTCAGGAGCAACTAATGAAAAACTGTTTTTT
CDR3: CASSPSGATNEKLFF

V: TRBV3-1/TRBV3-2
D: TRBD2
size: few
J: TRBJ2-2
DNA: TGTGCCAGCAGCCAAGCCGGACTAGCGGGATCGGAGCTGTTTTTT
CDR3: CASSQAGLAGSELFF

V: TRBV14
D: TRBD1
size: few
J: TRBJ2-4
DNA: TGTGCCAGCAGCCGGGTGGGACAGGATATAGCCAAAAACATTCAGTACTTC
CDR3: CASSRVGQDIAKNIQYF

V: TRBV29-1
D: -
size: -
J: TRBJ2-2
DNA: TGCAGCGTTGAACGAGGCCCGAGGGCCGGGGAGCTGTTTTTT
CDR3: CSVERGPRAGELFF

V: TRBV7-2
D: TRBD1
size: -
J: TRBJ1-6
DNA: TGTGCCAGCAACCCCGGAGGGGGCACTGCGAGACCCCTCCACTTT
CDR3: CASNPGGGTARPLHF

V: TRBV2
D: -
size: few
J: TRBJ2-7
DNA: TGTGCCGCCCGGGGCGACAACTCCTACGAGCAGTACTTC
CDR3: CAARGDNSYEQYF

V: TRBV6-2/TRBV6-3
D: -
size: -
J: TRBJ2-7
DNA: TGTGCCAGCAGCCCGCACCGGGGACCCCGGGAAGGCGAGCAGTACTTC
CDR3: CASSPHRGPREGEQYF